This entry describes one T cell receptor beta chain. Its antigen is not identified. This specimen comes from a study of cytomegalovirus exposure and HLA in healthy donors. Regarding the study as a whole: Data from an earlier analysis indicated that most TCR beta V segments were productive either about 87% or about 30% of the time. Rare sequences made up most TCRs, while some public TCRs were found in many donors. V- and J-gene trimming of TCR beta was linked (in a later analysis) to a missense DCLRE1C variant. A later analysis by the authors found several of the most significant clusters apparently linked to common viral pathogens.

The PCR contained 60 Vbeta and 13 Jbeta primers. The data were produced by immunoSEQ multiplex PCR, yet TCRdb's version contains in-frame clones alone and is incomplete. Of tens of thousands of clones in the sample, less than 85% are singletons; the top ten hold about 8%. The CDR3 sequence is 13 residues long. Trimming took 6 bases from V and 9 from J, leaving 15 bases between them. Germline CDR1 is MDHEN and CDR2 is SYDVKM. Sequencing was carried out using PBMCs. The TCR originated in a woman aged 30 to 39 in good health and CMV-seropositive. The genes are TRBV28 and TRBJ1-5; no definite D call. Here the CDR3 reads CASSSRMVGPQHF. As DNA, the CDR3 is TGTGCCAGCAGCAGCAGGATGGTTGGGCCCCAGCATTTT.